The 5 T cell receptor beta chains presented below share a single source sample, sequenced in a study of regulatory T cells in long-lasting Graves disease. Arm-PCR with iRepertoire HTBI primers amplified the CDR3 regions for these TCR beta libraries. Each CDR3 protein is one row after TCRdb ran MiXCR on the multiplex PCR reads. The sample lists around 450,000 distinct CDR3 sequences; 15% were seen once. The time point here: newly diagnosed GD, antithyroid drugs for less than 3 months. PBMCs provided the RNA from which the TCR library was made. These same records also appear under a second study, on T cells in Graves' hyperthyroidism and ophthalmopathy.

The input for sequencing was peripheral blood mononuclear cells (PBMCs), taken at new diagnosis, from a patient treated with antithyroid drugs. Receptor source: a woman aged 40 to 50 with Graves disease.

This clonotype has at least ten counts. V usage is TRBV7-8 and J usage is TRBJ2-1; D is possibly TRBD1 or TRBD2 (6 bases each). The CDR3 is 18 amino acids. CDR1 and CDR2 from the germline V gene are SGHVS and FQNEAQ. Trimming took off 5 bases at V and 1 base at J, with 21 bases between the two ends. DNA for the CDR3: TGTGCCAGCAGCGTTCGGCGTTTGGGGGGCGGGTCCTACAATGAGCAGTTCTTC. Protein: CASSVRRLGGGSYNEQFF.

Many counts were recorded for this clonotype. The V and J genes are TRBV7-2 and TRBJ2-1; no reliable D call. Trimming took 6 bases from V and 2 from J, leaving 20 bases between them. The CDR3 runs 17 residues. Germline V gene sequence: CDR1 SGHTA, CDR2 FQGNSA. The CDR3 sequence is CASSSRLGGSAYNEQFF. CDR3 bases: TGTGCCAGCAGTTCTCGCCTTGGCGGTAGTGCCTACAATGAGCAGTTCTTC.

This clonotype has ten or more counts. The V and J genes are TRBV10-2 and TRBJ1-1, with 7 bases that match TRBD1. CDR3 length: 14 amino acids. V lost 5 bases and J lost 3; bases outside the gene matches: 6. Germline CDR1 reads WSHSY; CDR2 reads SAAADI. CDR3 protein: CASSRQGSHTEAFF. The CDR3 coding sequence is TGCGCCAGCAGTCGACAGGGTTCGCACACTGAAGCTTTCTTT.

This clonotype appeared many times. The V and J genes are TRBV6-1 and TRBJ2-1; 11 bases are shared with TRBD2. There are 13 residues in the CDR3. Per the germline V gene, CDR1 is MNHNS and CDR2 is SASEGT. The ends lost 8 bases at V and 9 bases at J; junction bases unmatched: 6. Here the CDR3 DNA reads TGTGCCAGCGGTACACTAGCGGGAGCTGAGCAGTTCTTC. It specifies CASGTLAGAEQFF.

This clonotype came up many times. The V gene is TRBV6-2 or TRBV6-3, the J gene TRBJ1-4, with D uncertain. V was trimmed by 5 bases and J by 5 bases, leaving 12 bases between them. The CDR3 loop spans 14 amino acids. CDR1 MNHEY and CDR2 SVGEGT come from the germline V gene. This CDR3 reads CASSRTDPNEKLFF. CDR3 DNA sequence: TGTGCCAGCAGTCGGACCGATCCAAATGAAAAACTGTTTTTT.